This T cell receptor beta chain was sequenced in a study of control samples from healthy donors and cancer patients. The table came from immunoSEQ multiplex PCR; TCRdb's copy has only in-frame clones and leaves some out. The sample lists under 70,000 clones; 87% were seen once. The CDR3 loop spans 16 amino acids. Germline assignment: CDR1 SGHTS and CDR2 YDEGEE. Trimming removed 0 bases at V and 1 base at J, with 13 bases between. V usage is TRBV5-8 and J usage is TRBJ2-5, with D possibly matching TRBD2 (5 bases). The source material was PBMCs. This sequence was found in a man aged 55 to 70 with head and neck cancer. DNA of the CDR3: TGTGCCAGCAGCTTGGACCGCGGGCTCACCCAAGAGACCCAGTACTTC. Translation: CASSLDRGLTQETQYF.